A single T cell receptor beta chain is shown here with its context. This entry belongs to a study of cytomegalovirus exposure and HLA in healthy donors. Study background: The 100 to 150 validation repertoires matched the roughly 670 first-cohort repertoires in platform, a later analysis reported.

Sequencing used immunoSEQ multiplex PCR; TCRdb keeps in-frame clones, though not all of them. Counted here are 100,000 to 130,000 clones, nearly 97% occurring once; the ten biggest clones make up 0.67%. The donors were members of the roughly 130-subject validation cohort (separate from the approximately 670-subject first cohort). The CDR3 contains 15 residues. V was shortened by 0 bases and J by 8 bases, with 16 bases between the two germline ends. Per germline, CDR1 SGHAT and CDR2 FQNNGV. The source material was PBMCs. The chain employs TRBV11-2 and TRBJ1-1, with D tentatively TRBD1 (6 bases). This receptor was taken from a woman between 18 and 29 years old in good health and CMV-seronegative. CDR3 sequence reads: CASSLDQGQGIEAFF. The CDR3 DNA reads TGTGCCAGCAGCTTAGATCAGGGGCAGGGGATAGAAGCTTTCTTT.